This T cell receptor (beta chain) appears in the sequencing data of a study of cytomegalovirus exposure and HLA in healthy donors (dated by TCRdb to between 2016 and 2019). Study-level background: In an earlier analysis of roughly 500 of the donors, around 300 Gb of sequence data and roughly 100 million unique TCR beta sequences from roughly 180 million T cells were reported. A later genetic analysis used genome-wide SNP genotypes for about 65% of the 666 donors, treating that subset as a discovery cohort. Among 300 to 500 genotyped donors of the cohort, an average of roughly 230,000 unique TCR beta nucleotide sequences was sequenced per donor, of which 15% to 20% were non-productive. Of the roughly 400 genotyped donors, about 80% fell in the genetic ancestry cluster associated with self-reported Caucasian donors. Donor age, sex, ethnicity and CMV serostatus were compiled together with the repertoire data. To predict cytomegalovirus infection status, the study brought together high-throughput TCR immunosequencing, statistical association of individual TCRs with disease status, and machine learning. An earlier analysis of 450 to 750 of the donors used high-throughput TCR beta sequencing to judge whether each TCR beta V gene segment behaved as functional or pseudogenic. The study was designed to test whether signatures of past pathogen exposure could be identified by cataloging public T cell receptors. Every repertoire in the discovery cohort had been generated on one and the same sequencing platform. To study patterns of TCR occurrence, a later analysis re-analyzed previously published TCR beta repertoires from just over 650 donors and added high-resolution HLA genotyping. Besides the first cohort of some 670 subjects, a separate validation cohort made up of over 95 different subjects was used. Typing coverage varied by locus: about 620-630 donors for A, B, C, DRB1 and DQB1; around 560 for DQA1; about 570 for DPA1; roughly 450 for DPB1. Using immunosequencing, the study profiled T cell repertoires from around 680 subjects and related those repertoires to cytomegalovirus serostatus. About 300 gigabases of sequencing data and roughly 81 million unique TCR sequences made up an early release that covered several hundred HLA-typed donors. Class I and class II HLA loci were covered by the typing at four-digit resolution. About five DR-DQ haplotypes were handled as single units for association and clustering because linkage in the cohort was strong. The later analysis used no new phenotypic data to find candidate immune exposures, relying instead on TCR beta sequences and their occurrence across donors. Here is what the overall study found, with its caveats: The study gave a list of 150 to 200 TCR beta chains associated with cytomegalovirus. Correlated functional status among segregating V segments might be attributable to linkage disequilibrium, but an unknown experimental factor could not be ruled out. A further reported finding was that TCR beta sequences accurately predicted the HLA-A and HLA-B alleles for most subjects in the first cohort. CMV serostatus was the only immune exposure information available for the cohort. Seventeen rarely observed V segments, including chromosome 9 orphons, were excluded from the earlier analysis of approximately 600 of the donors because counts were too low. Assigning TCR associations to individual alleles was difficult when HLA alleles, especially DR and DQ, strongly co-occurred. The 87-base-pair reads could not distinguish some IMGT-functional V segments, including TRBV6-2 and TRBV6-3, so those segments were excluded. A later analysis found that HLA-associated TCR beta chains were more clonally expanded and had lower generation probabilities than equally common non-associated chains. This cohort had only TCR beta chains sequenced, and the lack of alpha or paired-chain data limited which features could be detected. According to a later genetic analysis, donors in an Asian-associated ancestry cluster had fewer N-insertions in productive TCRs than the approximately 670-donor mean. The classifier was reported to diagnose cytomegalovirus status with high specificity and sensitivity in both the original and validation cohorts. The authors suggested that the approach could potentially be generalized to other disease states and immunological phenotypes. Presence/absence analyses assumed roughly uniform sequencing depth across donors, an assumption that may not hold. In vitro tests confirmed that a few of the cytomegalovirus-associated TCR beta chains recognize cytomegalovirus antigens. Specific HLA alleles were associated with 16,951 TCR beta sequences at a false discovery rate of 0.05 in a later analysis. Because HLA typing was missing for some donors at each locus, association tests included only the typed subset. In a later genetic analysis, a missense DCLRE1C variant was associated with V-gene and J-gene trimming of TCR beta chains, and the association was replicated in an independent cohort. In a later analysis, most CMV-associated TCR beta chains were found to appear HLA-restricted, with HLA associations seemingly driven largely by CMV exposure. In an earlier analysis of 500 to 650 of the donors, most TCR beta V segments appeared in productive rearrangements about 87% or about 30% of the time, broadly matching IMGT annotations. Across donors, most TCR sequences were observed very rarely, whereas some public TCRs were present in many individuals. According to a later analysis, TCR association rates differed among HLA loci, with DRB1 alleles showing the most associated TCRs and HLA-C alleles showing the fewest. A group of highly shared sequence variants was considered likely to be a technical artifact of the sequencing pipeline. In a later analysis, several top co-occurrence clusters were reported to appear linked to parvovirus B19, influenza, CMV and Epstein-Barr virus.

The CDR3 spans 13 residues, from the cysteine through the phenylalanine. Only the CDR3 part of the read is kept: 39 bases, read in frame from the first base. The germline V gene (reference sequence) gives CDR1 as GTSNPN and CDR2 as SVGIG. V and J lose 4 bases and 7 bases, and a span of 16 bases separates them. Library prep was done by the immunoSEQ multiplex PCR assay. The multiplex PCR relied on a mix of 60 forward primers for TCR Vbeta segments and 13 reverse primers for TCR Jbeta segments. Amplification of the CDR3 region of rearranged TCR beta genes was performed with a multiplex PCR assay on genomic DNA. On the Illumina HiSeq System, the amplified TCR beta libraries were sequenced as 87-base-pair reads. As for the original processing: In a later analysis, some 80 million unique TCR beta chains were counted across the roughly 610 repertoires, and roughly 11 million of these chains were shared by at least two donors. A nearest-neighbor algorithm error-corrected the raw reads and collapsed the reads into unique sequences, merging closely related sequences to remove PCR and sequencing errors. V, D and J gene segments were assigned by aligning CDR3 sequences to IMGT reference sequences. For a sequence to be retained, a match of at least six nucleotides to both a V gene segment and a J gene segment was required. A rearrangement was called productive if the CDR3 had no stop codons and remained in frame with V and J, and every other rearrangement was called non-productive. Following IMGT convention, CDR3 was defined as the stretch from the second conserved V-encoded cysteine to the conserved J-encoded phenylalanine. The earlier analysis of about 530 of the donors excluded any sequence lacking an unambiguous match to a single V gene segment. In an earlier analysis of almost 600 of the donors, a V segment was called functional when productive rearrangements were above 56.7%, and segregating when the standard deviation between donors exceeded 5%. A statistical classification framework was developed to diagnose cytomegalovirus status using the catalog of TCR beta chain sequences. A later analysis assigned V and J genes by comparing TCR nucleotide sequences with IMGT/GENE-DB human TR gene sequences. Using the TCRdist pipeline, a later analysis assigned CDR3 sequences along with most-parsimonious VDJ recombination scenarios. In a later analysis, every TCR beta chain was defined by the combination of its CDR3 amino acid sequence and its V-gene family, and reads without a unique V-gene family were dropped. To address suspected cross-contamination and a sequencing artifact, a later analysis removed a few hundred highly shared, low-generation-probability nucleotide sequences. A later analysis calculated a clonal expansion index for each public chain from normalized within-repertoire ranks of inferred template counts. In a later analysis, generation probabilities were computed using a VDJ recombination model fitted to out-of-frame rearrangements, and the results were checked against IGoR. A later analysis scored TCR-TCR, TCR-HLA and TCR-CMV co-occurrence with hypergeometric tests, applying a repertoire-size bias correction to TCR pairs. False discovery rates were estimated in a later analysis by permuting HLA or CMV assignments 20 times. In a later analysis, co-occurring TCRs were grouped with DBSCAN, and TCRdist sequence similarity was added when clustering was performed within HLA-allele-positive subsets. Repertoires with fewer than 30,000 or more than 120,000 public chains, plus five repertoires with anomalous nucleotide sharing, were excluded from co-occurrence clustering. Not all clones reach the TCRdb copy of this immuneACCESS table, which keeps in-frame sequences only. Checked studies attribute under half of the gap to unresolved V genes and leave the rest unexplained. The DNA gave D and trimming, while V, J and clone size come from that table. Recorded for this sample are about 200,000 clones; more than 85% of them occurred a single time. Approximately 1.7% of the sample is taken by the ten largest.

In this sample, this clone turned up once. Its recognized antigen is unknown. No clone much larger than this one lies a single base away; base qualities are absent. The cohort comprised around 690 healthy bone marrow donors. Cohort members were all nominally healthy when sampled, although unrecorded immune exposures were likely present. The donor was CMV seronegative and belonged to the group of 380 or so seronegative cohort members. Every donor gave a peripheral blood sample, and the peripheral blood mononuclear cells from that sample were used for TCR beta sequencing. Genomic DNA was extracted from the blood cell samples with the Qiagen DNeasy Blood Extraction Kit.

The sequence was obtained from a woman aged 18-30 years in good health and CMV-seronegative. Input material: PBMCs. This receptor chain uses TRBV30 and TRBJ1-2; D gene: possibly TRBD1, on 5 matching bases. The base sequence is TGTGCCTGGATAAACTTAAGGGGAGGTGGCTACACCTTC. The resulting protein is CAWINLRGGGYTF. The reference TRBV30 and TRBJ1-2 proteins fill in what lies around the CDR3, so the full variable domain reads SQTIHQWPATLVQPVGSPLSLECTVEGTSNPNLYWYRQAAGRGLQLLFYSVGIGQISSEVPQNLSASRPQDRQFILSSKKLLLSDSGFYLCAWINLRGGGYTFGSGTRLTVV.